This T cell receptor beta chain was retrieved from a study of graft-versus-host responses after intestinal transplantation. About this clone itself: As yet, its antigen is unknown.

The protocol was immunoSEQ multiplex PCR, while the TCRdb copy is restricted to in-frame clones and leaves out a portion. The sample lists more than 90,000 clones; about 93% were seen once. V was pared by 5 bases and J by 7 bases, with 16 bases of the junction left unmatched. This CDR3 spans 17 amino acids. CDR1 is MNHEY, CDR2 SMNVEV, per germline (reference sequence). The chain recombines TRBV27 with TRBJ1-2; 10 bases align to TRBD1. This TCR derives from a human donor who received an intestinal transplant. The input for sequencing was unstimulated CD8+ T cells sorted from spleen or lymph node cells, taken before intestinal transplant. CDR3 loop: CASSLWAPRTGGCGYTF. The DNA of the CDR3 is TGTGCCAGCAGTCTTTGGGCACCCCGGACAGGGGGATGTGGCTACACCTTC.